This T cell receptor beta chain is drawn from a study of CD8 T cells in ankylosing spondylitis. CDR1 and CDR2 (germline): SGHTA, FQGTGA. V lost 1 base to trimming and J lost 5 bases, with 14 bases between them. There are 16 residues in the CDR3. In TCRdb, the 5' RACE reads were re-called with MiXCR into one record per CDR3 protein. The data hold about 130,000 distinct CDR3 sequences, with around 7% observed a single time. The sample consisted of blood, either unsorted or a sorted T cell fraction (not recorded which). The TCR comes from a male donor with ankylosing spondylitis or in good health (not recorded which). V gene TRBV7-3 combines with J gene TRBJ2-2; D gene uncertain. In DNA form, the CDR3 reads TGTGCCAGCAGCTTAATTCGGCCCCCCCTAACCGGGGAGCTGTTTTTT. Its translation is CASSLIRPPLTGELFF.